A selection of T cell receptor beta chains follows, all from one sample in a study of blood T cell repertoires in COVID-19. This table comes from immunoSEQ multiplex PCR, and its TCRdb copy is limited to in-frame clones, with some not included. The sample has about 340,000 clones, about 90% seen once. The sequenced sample consisted of peripheral blood. Receptors were obtained from a woman younger than 35 who had recovered from COVID-19. CDR3s include the opening cysteine and the closing phenylalanine or tryptophan. A D gene is named only where the DNA matches it firmly. Only some rows state a clone size, as once, few, many or a class for expanded clones.

>-|-|TRBV24-1|TRBJ1-5
TGTGCCACCAGCGGTAACACTCAGGGGATAGGCAATCAGCCCCAGCATTTT
CATSGNTQGIGNQPQHF
>-|-|TRBV6-5|TRBJ1-5
TGTGCCAGCAGCGCAAGGGGTTCAGGTCAGCCCCAGCATTTT
CASSARGSGQPQHF
>TRBD1|once|TRBV3-1/TRBV3-2|TRBJ1-2
TGTGCCAGCAGCCACGTCCGTTCTGCCAGGGGGAACTATGGCTACACCTTC
CASSHVRSARGNYGYTF
>-|once|TRBV7-9|TRBJ1-2
TGTGCCAGCAGCAAGGGGAGGAAGGGCTACACCTTC
CASSKGRKGYTF
>-|-|TRBV6-5|TRBJ1-1
TGTGCCAGCAGTTACTCGAGTCTTCCGAACACTGAAGCTTTCTTT
CASSYSSLPNTEAFF
>-|-|TRBV24-1|TRBJ1-5
TGTGCCACCAGCCCGGGAAGCAATCAGCCCCAGCATTTT
CATSPGSNQPQHF
>TRBD2|-|TRBV7-2|TRBJ2-1
TGTGCCAGCAGCCCACGACTAGCGGGTGGAAATGAGCAGTTCTTC
CASSPRLAGGNEQFF
>TRBD2|-|TRBV4-3|TRBJ2-6
TGCGCCAGCAGCCAAATTTCTAGCGGTGGCTCTGGGGCCAACGTCCTGACTTTC
CASSQISSGGSGANVLTF
>-|-|TRBV21-1|TRBJ1-6
TGTGCCAGCAGCAAATGGGGGGGTAGGAGGGGCCGCTTCGGGTATTCACCCCTCCACTTT
CASSKWGGRRGRFGYSPLHF
>TRBD1|-|TRBV27|TRBJ1-4
TGTGCCAGCAGCAGTAGGGGACAGCGAAATGAAAAACTGTTTTTT
CASSSRGQRNEKLFF
>-|once|TRBV5-1|TRBJ2-1
TGCGCCAGCAGCGCGGGACAGCCCTACAATGAGCAGTTCTTC
CASSAGQPYNEQFF
>-|-|TRBV18|TRBJ2-3
TGTGCCAGCTCACCACGACTAGCGACAGGGGATACGCAGTATTTT
CASSPRLATGDTQYF
>TRBD2|few|TRBV4-1|TRBJ2-5
TGCGCCAGCAGCCAAGAACTCGGGGCGGGAGGCCCTAGAGAGACCCAGTACTTC
CASSQELGAGGPRETQYF
>-|-|TRBV7-2|TRBJ1-2
TGTGCCAGCAGCTTTAAGAGAAACCTCTATGGCTACACCTTC
CASSFKRNLYGYTF
>TRBD1|once|TRBV27|TRBJ1-1
TGTGCCAGCAGCCCCATCCCAGGGGGAGAAACTGAAGCTTTCTTT
CASSPIPGGETEAFF
>TRBD2|once|TRBV11-3|TRBJ2-3
TGTGCCAGCAGCTCTAGTTCCCTAGCGGGAGTAAATACGCAGTATTTT
CASSSSSLAGVNTQYF
>TRBD2|-|TRBV30|TRBJ2-3
TGTGCCTGGAGCTATTCTTTAGCGGGAGGAGGAGATACGCAGTATTTT
CAWSYSLAGGGDTQYF
>-|-|TRBV4-3|TRBJ2-1
TGCGCCAGCAGCCACCGTAGCGGTAGGGGGGGGGAGCAGTTCTTC
CASSHRSGRGGEQFF
>TRBD2|-|TRBV6-2/TRBV6-3|TRBJ2-1
TGTGCCAGCAGTTACTCGAAATATCATGAGACTAGCGGGATTGACGAGCAGTTCTTC
CASSYSKYHETSGIDEQFF
>-|once|TRBV21-1|TRBJ1-1
TGTGCCAGCAGCAACAGGGGTATCACTGAAGCTTTCTTT
CASSNRGITEAFF
>-|-|TRBV27|TRBJ1-2
TGTGCCAGCAGTCCCCTATCATATGCTAACTATGGCTACACCTTC
CASSPLSYANYGYTF
>-|-|TRBV21-1|TRBJ1-5
TGTGCCAGCAGCATAAACGGTGGGGCCTATAGCAATCAGCCCCAGCATTTT
CASSINGGAYSNQPQHF
>TRBD1|-|TRBV6-5|TRBJ1-2
TGTGCCAGCAACCCGGGTTATGGACAGGGCAATGGCTACACCTTC
CASNPGYGQGNGYTF
>TRBD1|-|TRBV18|TRBJ1-1
TGTGCCAGCTCACCCCCGGGACAGGAGGGCACTGAAGCTTTCTTT
CASSPPGQEGTEAFF
>TRBD2|-|TRBV19|TRBJ2-2
TGTGCCAGTAGTCTTAAGCGGGAGTGGACCGGGGAGCTGTTTTTT
CASSLKREWTGELFF
>TRBD2|-|TRBV6-5|TRBJ2-2
TGTGCCAGCAGTCGCGGGACTAGCACCGGGGAGCTGTTTTTT
CASSRGTSTGELFF
>-|-|TRBV5-1|TRBJ1-2
TGCGCCAGCAGCTCACAGGGCTACTATGGCTACACCTTC
CASSSQGYYGYTF
>TRBD1|once|TRBV7-9|TRBJ2-5
TGTGCCAGCAGCCACCGGACAGGCCGACAAGAGACCCAGTACTTC
CASSHRTGRQETQYF
>TRBD1|-|TRBV27|TRBJ2-3
TGTGCCAGCAGGGGACAGGGGACAGATACGCAGTATTTT
CASRGQGTDTQYF
>TRBD2|-|TRBV9|TRBJ2-1
TGTGCCAGCAGCGTAGGACTCGCGGGAGGCGGTTACAATGAGCAGTTCTTC
CASSVGLAGGGYNEQFF
>-|once|TRBV14|TRBJ2-3
TGTGCCAGCAGCCAGCAGGGATATACGCAGTATTTT
CASSQQGYTQYF
>-|once|TRBV20-1|TRBJ1-1
TGCAGTGCTAGAAGGGGGAAAGAAGCTTTCTTT
CSARRGKEAFF
>TRBD2|few|TRBV14|TRBJ2-1
TGTGCCAGCAGCCACTTACTAGCGGGGTACAATGAGCAGTTCTTC
CASSHLLAGYNEQFF
>-|-|TRBV12-3/TRBV12-4|TRBJ1-1
TGTGCCAGCAGTTTACGGGGGAACACTGAAGCTTTCTTT
CASSLRGNTEAFF
>-|few|TRBV5-1|TRBJ1-3
TGCGCCAGCAGCTTGGAAGGGGATCCCGGAAACACCATATATTTT
CASSLEGDPGNTIYF